This T cell receptor (beta chain) stems from a study of long-term antiretroviral therapy in people with HIV. V dropped 6 bases and J dropped 7 bases, with 18 bases sitting between them. CDR1 MNHEY and CDR2 SVGAGI come from the germline V gene. The CDR3 contains 14 residues. The assay, immunoSEQ v3.0, was run at survey level. Some clones are missing from TCRdb's copy, which holds only in-frame ones; the method was immunoSEQ multiplex PCR. The sample shows 40,000 to 45,000 clones, about 95% of them seen only once. The specimen comprised unsorted PBMCs, sampled 3.7 years after starting antiretroviral therapy. The V and J genes are TRBV6-5 and TRBJ2-5; D might be TRBD1 (7 bases). The clonotype was recovered from a woman in her forties or fifties with HIV. CDR3 nucleotide sequence: TGTGCCAGCAGCCAAGCGGACAGGAGGGTGACCCAGTACTTC. It codes for CASSQADRRVTQYF.